The clone carrying this TCR beta chain was seen once. The entry originates in a study of CD8 T cells in Susac syndrome. Germline CDR1 reads MDHEN; CDR2 reads SYDVKM. This CDR3 is 13 amino acids long. The V end lost 8 bases, the J end lost 3 bases, and 14 bases lay between the germline ends. Peripheral blood CD8+ and CD4+ T cells were profiled by TCR beta sequencing. TEMRA cells were FACS-enriched, and CD8+ and CD4+ T cells were isolated negatively. The RNA input was roughly 0.45 to 1 ug, and it was reverse transcribed with random hexamers. TCRdb used MiXCR to reprocess the immunoSEQ multiplex PCR reads, holding one entry per CDR3 protein. The sample includes roughly 50,000 distinct CDR3 sequences, 93% seen only once; the top ten take about 0.5%.

The receptor was isolated from a human donor in good health. What was sequenced was CD8+ T cells from PBMCs. The chain uses TRBV28 and TRBJ2-7; D unresolved. CDR3 bases: TGTGCCAGCTCGTGGGAATCCGTCTACGAGCAGTACTTC. This gives the protein CASSWESVYEQYF.